This TCR beta chain was retrieved from a study of Tregs in tolerant kidney transplant recipients. The ends were cut back, 1 base at V and 8 bases at J, with 11 bases in the middle. This CDR3 comprises 13 residues. CDR1 and CDR2 from the germline V gene are SGHAT and FQNNGV. Sequenced by immunoSEQ multiplex PCR; TCRdb stores in-frame clones only, minus some. The table records hundreds of thousands of clones, 84% of them present only once. This chain joins TRBV11-2 and TRBJ1-2; the D gene is possibly TRBD1 (6 bases). The sequence was collected from a human donor in good health. The sample taken for sequencing was CD4+ T cells from blood. Here the CDR3 reads CASSLGGRSGYTF. The CDR3 nucleotides read TGTGCCAGCAGCTTAGGGGGGCGCTCCGGCTACACCTTC.